This T cell receptor (beta chain) originates from a study of blood T cells in healthy people across ages (dated by TCRdb to 2014 to 2015). Describing the broader study: Template switching captured roughly one uniquely barcoded TCR beta cDNA molecule per two T cells in model experiments. For two donors (one aged 18 to 30 and one aged 80 or older), the study analyzed two additional independent replicas of 1 million unique cDNA reads from the same blood draw. To track age-related changes in TCR beta repertoire diversity, the study relied on deep sequencing normalized with unique cDNA molecular identifiers. The donors were divided into four age groups: young (average approximately 15 years), middle-aged (about 39), aged (around 67) and long-lived (nearly 85). To avoid experimental bias, donors of different ages were distributed randomly across sequencing lanes.

The donors were roughly 38 Caucasian individuals from Russia, aged 6 to 90 years, who were systemically healthy. Each donor gave roughly 9.5 milliliters of peripheral blood, collected into EDTA-treated Vacutainer tubes. PBMCs were isolated by Ficoll-Paque density-gradient centrifugation, with at least 7 million obtained per sample. Total RNA was extracted from PBMCs with Trizol reagent, with at least 5 micrograms obtained per sample. For every donor, an aliquot of PBMCs went through flow cytometry to measure the percentages of naive CD45RAhigh/CD27high T cells. Here is what the overall study found, with its caveats: As age increased, observed TCR beta diversity per million T cells dropped in a roughly linear way, and a significant reduction was already evident by age roughly 36. Because donor CMV infection status was unknown, age-related changes in expanded clonotypes were potentially confounded. Observed TCR beta diversity correlated strongly with the percentage of naive T cells measured by flow cytometry. Estimates of total diversity from one million sequenced T cells were regarded as lower bounds and underestimates. Since profiling was done on bulk unsorted PBMCs, naive and antigen-experienced compartments could not be conclusively compared. Compared with the aged group, the long-lived group had more naive CD4+ T cells, fewer expanded clones and increased TCR diversity, a pattern suggesting age selection.

On this clonotype: Its antigen is currently not known. No clone much larger than this one lies a single base away; base qualities are absent.

The germline V gene supplies CDR1 MNHEY and CDR2 SVGAGI. V trim: 7 bases; J trim: 4 bases; unmatched bases: 8. Including the terminal cysteine and phenylalanine, the CDR3 comprises 15 residues. Only CDR3 DNA remains: 45 bases, in frame from the first base. Receptors were amplified or captured by 5' RACE. Sequencing used an Illumina HiSeq 2500. A second 7 to 11 cycle PCR used a sample-barcoded 5' primer and a J-beta primer mix. Each TCR beta cDNA molecule received a unique molecular identifier from a template-switch 5' adaptor carrying 12 random nucleotides. At least 2.5 million CDR3-containing paired-end reads were obtained from each sample. The Mint cDNA synthesis kit, primed by a TRBC-specific oligonucleotide, was used to synthesize first-strand cDNA from all RNA. After uracil-DNA glycosylase treatment, a first 18-cycle PCR used universal primers M1SS and BC2_uni_R on all cDNA. The authors processed their data as follows. For normalization, 1 million high-quality reads were randomly selected from each sample, with every read carrying a distinct molecular identifier. Instead of being binned into consensus sequences, reads with shared molecular identifiers were discarded. CDR3 identification, clonotype clustering and error correction used MiTCR with a Q25 quality threshold and the strictest error-elimination algorithm. Lower-bound total TCR beta diversity was estimated with a nonparametric unseen species model using Euler transformation. The public reads were reanalyzed by TCRdb: fastp trimming at Q25, MiXCR alignment, in-frame beta chains only. Rows with one shared CDR3 protein collapse into an entry with the most common genes and DNA. These V and J calls originate from TCRdb's pipeline instead of the authors' own analysis. Counted in this sample were about 1.8 million distinct CDR3 sequences; roughly 52% of them appeared once. The ten largest clones represent less than 2.5% of the sample.

The rearrangement joined TRBV6-5 to TRBJ2-1, and 9 bases in between align with TRBD2. Sequencing input: blood. This TCR derives from a woman in her 40s in good health. The bases read TGTGCCAGCATGCGATCTAGCGGGATTTACAATGAGCAGTTCTTC. Protein translation: CASMRSSGIYNEQFF.